This T cell receptor (beta chain) stems from a study of blood T cell repertoires in COVID-19. For the study at large: The United States, Italy and Spain were the sources of the acute and convalescent COVID-19 samples. Sources were T cells, B-cell-depleted T cells, or PBMCs; the material itself was cDNA or gDNA.

Under the authors' procedure: Amplification of reference gene primers was used by the study to estimate nucleated cell counts. The method was immunoSEQ multiplex PCR; TCRdb's version includes in-frame clones alone and lacks a portion of them. The DNA gave D and trimming, while V, J and clone size come from that table. The sample includes 250,000 to 350,000 clones, 87% seen only once; the top ten take roughly 2%. The CDR3 extends over 15 amino acids. The J segment lost 6 bases and the V segment lost 4 bases, leaving 2 bases of the junction unmatched. Germline V gene data show CDR1 as SEHNR and CDR2 as FQNEAQ (reference sequence).

This clonotype originated in a woman between 50 and 59 years old who had recovered from COVID-19. Material: peripheral blood. V and J are TRBV7-9 and TRBJ2-1, with 14 positions matching TRBD2. The DNA for the CDR3 is TGTGCCAGCAGCTCCGGACTAGCGGGAGGCAATGAGCAGTTCTTC. Translated: CASSSGLAGGNEQFF.